The clone carrying this T cell receptor (beta chain) was seen at least ten times. This entry comes from a study of CD8+CD57+ T cells in acquired aplastic anemia. The CDR3 has 11 amino acids. V dropped 5 bases and J dropped 6 bases, with 7 bases sitting between them. The template for TCR beta VDJ and CDR3 sequence profiling was genomic DNA. MiXCR, run by TCRdb on the reads, gives a single entry per CDR3 protein. The repertoire holds some 200,000 distinct CDR3 sequences, with 30% to 40% as singletons. Sequenced: sorted CD4+, CD8+, or CD8+CD57+ T cells (not recorded which) from PBMCs. This chain connects TRBV12-3 or TRBV12-4 to TRBJ1-1, with unresolved D. The sequence derives from a human donor in good health, serving as a control. The CDR3 bases are TGTGCCAGCAGTGAGATTTCTGAAGCTTTCTTT. Protein sequence: CASSEISEAFF.